These T cell receptor beta chains were read from a single sample in a study of identical twins. One entry per CDR3 protein, called by TCRdb with MiXCR from the 5' RACE reads. The top ten hold about 0.27% of the sample, which has approximately 1.8 million distinct CDR3 sequences, under 35% seen once. The sequenced sample was cord blood. Receptors were obtained from a newborn girl in good health. Both conserved end residues are part of each CDR3. Fields, in order: CDR3 protein, CDR3 length, V gene.

CASSSPDRGWTDTQYF	16	TRBV9
CAISDSTGDYGYTF	14	TRBV10-3
CTSSLAPGTGLKETQYF	17	TRBV12-3/TRBV12-4
CASRLAGAGEQFF	13	TRBV2
CASSPKVHSNYGYTF	15	TRBV9
CASSLESDRVEKLFF	15	TRBV5-1
CASSQDVVRPYNEQFF	16	TRBV4-2
CASSVTAMGTGRTDTQYF	18	TRBV9
CASSQEQKGYGYTF	14	TRBV3-1
CASSQGVSSYEQYF	14	TRBV3-1
CASSLGLAGKADTQYF	16	TRBV7-9
CASSLSVHRGTDTQYF	16	TRBV7-9
CSARRLGTSTVTQYF	15	TRBV20-1
CASSPWGPGTDTQYF	15	TRBV4-2
CASRAWEGKDEQYF	14	TRBV27